The text below deals with one T cell receptor (beta chain). Germline values: CDR1 SGHTA, CDR2 FQGNSA. The CDR3 spans 15 residues. The data belong to a study of monozygotic twins with inflammatory bowel disease. For each CDR3 protein, TCRdb gives one entry from its re-call of the 5' RACE reads, without DNA. The listing records under 350,000 distinct CDR3 sequences. The chain couples TRBV7-2 to TRBJ2-1. This TCR was recovered from a human donor with ulcerative colitis or Crohn's disease, or a healthy co-twin of an affected twin (not recorded which). Input material: blood. CDR3: CASSRLDSSYNEQFF.